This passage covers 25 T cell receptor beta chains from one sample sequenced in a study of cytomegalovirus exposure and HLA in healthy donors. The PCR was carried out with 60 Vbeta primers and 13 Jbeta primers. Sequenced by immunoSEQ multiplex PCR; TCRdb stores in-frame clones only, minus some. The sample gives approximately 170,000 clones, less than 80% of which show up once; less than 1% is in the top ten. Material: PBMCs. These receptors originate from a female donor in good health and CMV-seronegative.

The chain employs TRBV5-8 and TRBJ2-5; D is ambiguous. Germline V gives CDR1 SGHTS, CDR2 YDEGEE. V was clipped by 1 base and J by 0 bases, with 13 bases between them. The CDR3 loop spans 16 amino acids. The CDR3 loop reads CASSLSDRSYQETQYF. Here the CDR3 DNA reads TGTGCCAGCAGCTTGAGCGATAGGAGTTACCAAGAGACCCAGTACTTC.

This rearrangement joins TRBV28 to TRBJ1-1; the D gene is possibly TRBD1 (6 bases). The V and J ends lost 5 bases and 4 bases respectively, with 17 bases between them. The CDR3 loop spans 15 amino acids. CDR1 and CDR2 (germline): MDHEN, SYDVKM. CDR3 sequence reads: CASSPRGSGTTEAFF. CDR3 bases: TGTGCCAGCAGTCCTAGGGGGTCGGGTACCACTGAAGCTTTCTTT.

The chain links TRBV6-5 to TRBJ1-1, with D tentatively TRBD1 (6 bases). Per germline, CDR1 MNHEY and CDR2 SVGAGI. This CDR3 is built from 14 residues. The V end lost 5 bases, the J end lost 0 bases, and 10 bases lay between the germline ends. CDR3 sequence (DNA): TGTGCCAGCAGTGAGACAGGCTTGAACACTGAAGCTTTCTTT. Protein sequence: CASSETGLNTEAFF.

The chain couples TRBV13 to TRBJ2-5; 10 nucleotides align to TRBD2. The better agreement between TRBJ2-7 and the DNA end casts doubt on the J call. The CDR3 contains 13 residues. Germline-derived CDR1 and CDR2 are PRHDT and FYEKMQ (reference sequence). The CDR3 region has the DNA TGTGCCAGCAGCCGAGCGGGGGGGTACGAGCAGTACTTC. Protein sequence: CASSRAGGYEQYF.

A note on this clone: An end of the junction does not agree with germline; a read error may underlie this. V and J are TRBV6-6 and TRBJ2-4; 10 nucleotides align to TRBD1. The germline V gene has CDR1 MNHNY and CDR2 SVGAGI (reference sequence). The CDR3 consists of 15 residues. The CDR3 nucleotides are TGTGCCAGCACCCCAGGGGACAGGGGTAAAAACAGTCAGTACTTC. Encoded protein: CASTPGDRGKNSQYF.

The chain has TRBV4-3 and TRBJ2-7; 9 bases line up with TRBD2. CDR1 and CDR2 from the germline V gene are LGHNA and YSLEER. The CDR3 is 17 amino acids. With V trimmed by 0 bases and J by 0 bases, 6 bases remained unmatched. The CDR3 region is CASSQDPSGALSYEQYF. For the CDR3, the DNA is TGCGCCAGCAGCCAAGACCCTAGCGGGGCCCTCTCCTACGAGCAGTACTTC.

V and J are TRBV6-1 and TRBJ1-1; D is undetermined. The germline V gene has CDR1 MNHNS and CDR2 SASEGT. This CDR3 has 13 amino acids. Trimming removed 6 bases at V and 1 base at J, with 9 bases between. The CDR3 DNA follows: TGTGCCAGCAGGAGATCAGGGAACACTGAAGCTTTCTTT. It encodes CASRRSGNTEAFF.

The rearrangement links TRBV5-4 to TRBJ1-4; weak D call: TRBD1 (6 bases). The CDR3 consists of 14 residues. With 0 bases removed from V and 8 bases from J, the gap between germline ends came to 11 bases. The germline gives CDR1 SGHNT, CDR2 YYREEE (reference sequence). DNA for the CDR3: TGTGCCAGCAGCTTGGACAGGGCAGAGGAAAAACTGTTTTTT. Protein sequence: CASSLDRAEEKLFF.

The CDR3 protein is CASTLGRGYGYTF. CDR3 in DNA: TGTGCCAGCACCCTCGGGAGGGGATATGGCTACACCTTC. The V and J genes are TRBV9 and TRBJ1-2, with TRBD1 as a possible D gene (5 bases). CDR3 length: 13 residues. The germline V gene encodes CDR1 SGDLS and CDR2 YYNGEE. V dropped 6 bases and J dropped 5 bases, with 14 bases sitting between them.

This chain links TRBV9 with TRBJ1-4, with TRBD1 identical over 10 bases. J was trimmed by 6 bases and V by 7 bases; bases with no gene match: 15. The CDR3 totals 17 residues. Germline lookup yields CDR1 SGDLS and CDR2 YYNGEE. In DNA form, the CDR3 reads TGTGCCAGCTCGGATCCCGATAGGGGGACAGGGGATGAAAAACTGTTTTTT. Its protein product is CASSDPDRGTGDEKLFF.

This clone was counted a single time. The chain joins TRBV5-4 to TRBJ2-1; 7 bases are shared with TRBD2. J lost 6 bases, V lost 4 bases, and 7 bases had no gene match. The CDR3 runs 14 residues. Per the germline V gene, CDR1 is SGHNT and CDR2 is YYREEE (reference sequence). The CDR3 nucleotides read TGTGCCAGCAGCCGGTGGGGGGGGGTCAATGAGCAGTTCTTC. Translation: CASSRWGGVNEQFF.

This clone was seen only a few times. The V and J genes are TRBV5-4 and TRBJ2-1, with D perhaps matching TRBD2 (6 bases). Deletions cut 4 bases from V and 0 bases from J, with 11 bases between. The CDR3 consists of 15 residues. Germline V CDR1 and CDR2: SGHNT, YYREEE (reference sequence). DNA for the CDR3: TGTGCCAGCAGCAGGGGACTGGACTCCTACAATGAGCAGTTCTTC. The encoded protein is CASSRGLDSYNEQFF. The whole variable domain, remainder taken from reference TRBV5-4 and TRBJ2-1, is ETGVTQSPTHLIKTRGQQVTLRCSSQSGHNTVSWYQQALGQGPQFIFQYYREEENGRGNFPPRFSGLQFPNYSSELNVNALELDDSALYLCASSRGLDSYNEQFFGPGTRLTVL.

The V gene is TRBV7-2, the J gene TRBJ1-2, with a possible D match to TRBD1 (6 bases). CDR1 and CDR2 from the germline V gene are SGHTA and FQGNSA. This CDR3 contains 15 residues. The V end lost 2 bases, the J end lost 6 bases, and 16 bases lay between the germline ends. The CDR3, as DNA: TGTGCCAGCAGCTTACAGGGGTCCCCCTGGGATGGCTACACCTTC. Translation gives CASSLQGSPWDGYTF.

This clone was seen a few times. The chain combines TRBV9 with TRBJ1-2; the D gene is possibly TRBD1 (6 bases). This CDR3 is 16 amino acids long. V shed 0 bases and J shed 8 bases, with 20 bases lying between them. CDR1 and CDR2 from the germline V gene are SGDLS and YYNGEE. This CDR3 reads CASSVDREGLLKGYTF. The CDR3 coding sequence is TGTGCCAGCAGCGTAGACAGGGAGGGCCTTTTGAAGGGCTACACCTTC.

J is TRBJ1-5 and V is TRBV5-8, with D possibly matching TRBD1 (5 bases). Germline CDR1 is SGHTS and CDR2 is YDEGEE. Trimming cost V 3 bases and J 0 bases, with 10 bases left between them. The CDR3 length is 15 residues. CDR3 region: CASSSQGYSNQPQHF. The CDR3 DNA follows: TGTGCCAGCAGCTCCCAGGGTTATAGCAATCAGCCCCAGCATTTT.

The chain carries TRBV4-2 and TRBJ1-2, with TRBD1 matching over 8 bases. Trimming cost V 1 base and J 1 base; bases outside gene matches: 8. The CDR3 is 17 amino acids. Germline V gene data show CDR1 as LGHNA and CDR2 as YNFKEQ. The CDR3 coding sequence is TGTGCCAGCAGCCAAGGGCAGGGGGCCCGCCTTAACTATGGCTACACCTTC. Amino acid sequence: CASSQGQGARLNYGYTF.

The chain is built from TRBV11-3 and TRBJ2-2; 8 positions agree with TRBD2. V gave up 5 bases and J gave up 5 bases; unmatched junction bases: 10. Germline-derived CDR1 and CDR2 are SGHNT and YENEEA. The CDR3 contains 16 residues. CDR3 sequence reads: CASSGALTGGTGELFF. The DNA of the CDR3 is TGTGCCAGCAGCGGAGCGTTGACGGGGGGGACCGGGGAGCTGTTTTTT. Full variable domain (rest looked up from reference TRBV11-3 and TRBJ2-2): EAGVVQSPRYKIIEKKQPVAFWCNPISGHNTLYWYLQNLGQGPELLIRYENEEAVDDSQLPKDRFSAERLKGVDSTLKIQPAELGDSAVYLCASSGALTGGTGELFFGEGSRLTVL.

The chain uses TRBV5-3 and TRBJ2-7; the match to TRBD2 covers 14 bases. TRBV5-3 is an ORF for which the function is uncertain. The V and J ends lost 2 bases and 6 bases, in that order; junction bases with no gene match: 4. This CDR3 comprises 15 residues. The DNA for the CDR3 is TGTGCCAGAAGCTTCGGGACTAGCGGGGGCGGCGAGCAGTACTTC. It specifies CARSFGTSGGGEQYF.

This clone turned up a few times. This CDR3 is CASSQVPLDGGAFF. The CDR3 coding sequence is TGCGCCAGCAGCCAAGTGCCCTTGGATGGAGGAGCTTTCTTT. The genes are TRBV4-3 and TRBJ1-1; D remains unclear. Trimming left V 1 base short and J 10 bases short, with 16 bases between. This CDR3 contains 14 residues. CDR1 LGHNA and CDR2 YSLEER come from the germline V gene.

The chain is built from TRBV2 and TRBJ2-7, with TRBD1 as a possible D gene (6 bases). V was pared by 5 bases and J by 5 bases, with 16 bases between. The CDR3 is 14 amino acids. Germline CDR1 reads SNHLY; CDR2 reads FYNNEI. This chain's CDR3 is CASSSDRSNDEQYF. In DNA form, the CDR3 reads TGTGCCAGCAGTTCCGACAGGTCTAATGACGAGCAGTACTTC.

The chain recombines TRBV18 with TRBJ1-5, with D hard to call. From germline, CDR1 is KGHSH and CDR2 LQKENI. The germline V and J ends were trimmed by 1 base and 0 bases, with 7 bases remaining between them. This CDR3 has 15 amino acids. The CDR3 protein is CASSPQEYSNQPQHF. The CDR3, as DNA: TGTGCCAGCTCACCACAAGAGTATAGCAATCAGCCCCAGCATTTT.

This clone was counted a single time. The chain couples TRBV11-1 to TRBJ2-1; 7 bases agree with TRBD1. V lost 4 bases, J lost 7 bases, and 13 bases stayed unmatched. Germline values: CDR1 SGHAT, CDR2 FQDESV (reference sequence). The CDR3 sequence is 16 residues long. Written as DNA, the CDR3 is TGTGCCAGCAGCTCCGCGTGGGGGACAGCTTTGAATGAGCAGTTCTTC. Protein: CASSSAWGTALNEQFF. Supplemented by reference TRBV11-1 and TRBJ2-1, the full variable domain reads EAEVAQSPRYKITEKSQAVAFWCDPISGHATLYWYRQILGQGPELLVQFQDESVVDDSQLPKDRFSAERLKGVDSTLKIQPAELGDSAMYLCASSSAWGTALNEQFFGPGTRLTVL.

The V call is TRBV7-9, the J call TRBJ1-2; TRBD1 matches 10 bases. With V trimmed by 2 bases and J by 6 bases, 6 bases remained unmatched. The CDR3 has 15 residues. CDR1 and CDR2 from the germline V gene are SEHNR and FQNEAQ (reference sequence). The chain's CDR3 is CASSLRGQGTDGYTF. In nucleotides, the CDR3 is TGTGCCAGCAGCTTACGGGGACAGGGGACAGATGGCTACACCTTC.

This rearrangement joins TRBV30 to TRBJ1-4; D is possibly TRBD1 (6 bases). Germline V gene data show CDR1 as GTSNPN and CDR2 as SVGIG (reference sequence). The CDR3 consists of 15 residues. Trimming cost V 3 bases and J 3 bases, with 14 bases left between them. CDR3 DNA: TGTGCCTGGAGCTTGGACAGTAGCTCTAATGAAAAACTGTTTTTT. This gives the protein CAWSLDSSSNEKLFF.

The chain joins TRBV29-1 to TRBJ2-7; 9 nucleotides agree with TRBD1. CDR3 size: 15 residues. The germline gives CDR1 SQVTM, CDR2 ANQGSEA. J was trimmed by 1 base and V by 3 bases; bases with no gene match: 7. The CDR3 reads CSVDALGTGSYEQYF. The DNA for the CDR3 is TGCAGCGTTGACGCTCTCGGGACAGGGTCCTACGAGCAGTACTTC.